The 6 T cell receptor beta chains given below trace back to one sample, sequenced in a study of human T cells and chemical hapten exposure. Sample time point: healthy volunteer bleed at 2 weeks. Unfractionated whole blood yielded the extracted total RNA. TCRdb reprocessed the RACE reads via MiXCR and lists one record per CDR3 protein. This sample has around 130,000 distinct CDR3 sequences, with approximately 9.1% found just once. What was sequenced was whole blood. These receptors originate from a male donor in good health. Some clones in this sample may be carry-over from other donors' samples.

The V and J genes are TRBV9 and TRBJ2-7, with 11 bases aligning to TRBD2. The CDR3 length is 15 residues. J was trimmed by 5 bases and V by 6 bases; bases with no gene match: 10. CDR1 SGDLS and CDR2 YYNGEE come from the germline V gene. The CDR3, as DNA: TGTGCCAGCACCAAAACTAGCGGGAGAACCGACGAGCAGTACTTC. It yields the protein CASTKTSGRTDEQYF. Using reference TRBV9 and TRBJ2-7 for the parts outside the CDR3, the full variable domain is DSGVTQTPKHLITATGQRVTLRCSPRSGDLSVYWYQQSLDQGLQFLIQYYNGEERAKGNILERFSAQQFPDLHSELNLSSLELGDSALYFCASTKTSGRTDEQYFGPGTRLTVT.

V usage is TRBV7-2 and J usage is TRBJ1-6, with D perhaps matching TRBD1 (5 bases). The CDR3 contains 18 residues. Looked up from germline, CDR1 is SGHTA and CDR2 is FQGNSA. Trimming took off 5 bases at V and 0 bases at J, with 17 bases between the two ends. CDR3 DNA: TGTGCCAGCAGCACCCGGGGACCAGCGGCCTCCTATAATTCACCCCTCCACTTT. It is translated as CASSTRGPAASYNSPLHF. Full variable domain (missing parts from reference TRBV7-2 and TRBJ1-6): GAGVSQSPSNKVTEKGKDVELRCDPISGHTALYWYRQSLGQGLEFLIYFQGNSAPDKSGLPSDRFSAERTGGSVSTLTIQRTQQEDSAVYLCASSTRGPAASYNSPLHFGNGTRLTVT.

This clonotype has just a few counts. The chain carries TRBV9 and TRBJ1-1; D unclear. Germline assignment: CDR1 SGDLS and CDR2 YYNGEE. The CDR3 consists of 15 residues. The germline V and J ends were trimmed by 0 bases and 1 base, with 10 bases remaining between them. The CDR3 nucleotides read TGTGCCAGCAGCGTAGAGAGAAGCCGGAACACTGAAGCTTTCTTT. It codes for CASSVERSRNTEAFF.

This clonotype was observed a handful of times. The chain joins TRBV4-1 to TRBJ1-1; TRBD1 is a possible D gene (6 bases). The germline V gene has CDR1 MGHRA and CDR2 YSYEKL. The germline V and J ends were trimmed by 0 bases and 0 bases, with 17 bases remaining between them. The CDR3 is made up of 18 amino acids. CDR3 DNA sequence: TGCGCCAGCAGCCAAGATCCAAAGGACAGCACAATGAACACTGAAGCTTTCTTT. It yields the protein CASSQDPKDSTMNTEAFF.

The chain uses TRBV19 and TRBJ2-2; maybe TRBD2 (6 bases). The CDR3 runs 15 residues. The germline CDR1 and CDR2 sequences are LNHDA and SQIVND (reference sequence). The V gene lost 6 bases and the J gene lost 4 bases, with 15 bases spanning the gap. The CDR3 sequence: CASSWTTVITGELFF. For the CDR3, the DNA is TGTGCCAGTAGCTGGACTACCGTCATCACCGGGGAGCTGTTTTTT.

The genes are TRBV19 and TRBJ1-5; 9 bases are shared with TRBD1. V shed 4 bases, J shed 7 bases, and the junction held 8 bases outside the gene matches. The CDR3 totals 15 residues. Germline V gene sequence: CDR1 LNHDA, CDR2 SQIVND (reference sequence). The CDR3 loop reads CASSTRTGATQPQHF. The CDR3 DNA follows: TGTGCCAGTAGTACTCGGACAGGGGCTACGCAGCCCCAGCATTTT.